The 4 T cell receptor beta chains below all came from one sample that was sequenced in a study of vaccination and CD4 T cells after COVID-19. Noted treatment: roughly 10-day PBMC culture with coronavirus spike peptide pools or control peptides (ViraFEST assay). No cognate antigen is known for these TCRs. Cultured CD4+ T-cell DNA underwent Oncomine TCR Beta short-read sequencing. TCRdb recomputed calls from the PCR reads with MiXCR, one row per CDR3 protein. The sample holds roughly 16,000 distinct CDR3 sequences, approximately 45% seen once. Sequencing was performed on CD4+ T cells from blood, cultured in vitro, taken after SARS-CoV-2 vaccination. Receptors were obtained from a human donor who had recovered from COVID-19.

The CDR3 is CASSLRVGRWTSGFPDTQYF. As DNA, the CDR3 is TGTGCCAGCAGTCTGCGGGTCGGTAGGTGGACTAGCGGGTTCCCAGATACGCAGTATTTT. The rearrangement joins TRBV7-9 to TRBJ2-3; 11 nucleotides agree with TRBD2. CDR1 and CDR2 from the germline V gene are SEHNR and FQNEAQ (reference sequence). Germline trimming cut 6 bases from V and 4 bases from J; bases unmatched to any gene: 21. The CDR3 totals 20 residues.

Only a few counts were recorded for this clonotype. The chain recombines TRBV5-8 with TRBJ2-5; TRBD1 agrees at 8 bases. Losses at the gene ends were 0 bases for V and 3 bases for J; bases not matched to a gene: 4. CDR3 length equals 15 residues. Germline V gene sequence: CDR1 SGHTS, CDR2 YDEGEE. CDR3 DNA: TGTGCCAGCAGCTTGGCAAAGACAGGGGAAGAGACCCAGTACTTC. This codes for CASSLAKTGEETQYF.

This clonotype was counted a single time. V and J are TRBV24-1 and TRBJ2-1, with 13 bases matching TRBD2. The CDR3 is made up of 15 amino acids. V lost 4 bases to trimming and J lost 10 bases; unmatched junction nucleotides: 6. The germline V gene encodes CDR1 KGHDR and CDR2 SFDVKD. Here the CDR3 DNA reads TGTGCCACCAGTGAAAGGACTAGCGGGAGCAGGGAGCAGTTCTTC. Protein: CATSERTSGSREQFF.

CDR3 bases: TGTGCCAGCAGCTTACGGCGGGGGGACAATGAGCAGTTCTTC. As protein: CASSLRRGDNEQFF. The J gene is TRBJ2-1, the V gene TRBV11-3; 8 nucleotides match TRBD2. Trimming cost V 2 bases and J 5 bases; bases outside gene matches: 2. The germline V gene encodes CDR1 SGHNT and CDR2 YENEEA. This CDR3 has 14 amino acids.